Listed below are T cell receptor beta chains from one sample, sequenced in a study of blood T cell repertoires in COVID-19. Sequencing was performed with immunoSEQ multiplex PCR; in TCRdb, only in-frame clones are kept and a portion is missing. The sample gives roughly 500,000 clones, 75% to 90% of which show up once; approximately 3.4% is in the top ten. The sample consisted of peripheral blood. All receptors derive from a human donor in a cohort sampled during active COVID-19. Both conserved end residues are trimmed from each CDR3. A D gene is named only where the DNA matches it firmly.

>NA|TRBV27
ATHFSRRENYGYT
>TRBD2|TRBV10-3
AISEGVAGRTGELF
>TRBD2|TRBV10-1
ASSENGAGGGDEQF
>NA|TRBV11-2
ASTYSGSSYNEQF
>TRBD1|TRBV30
AWSALQGAGGYT
>TRBD1|TRBV3-1/TRBV3-2
ASSLGQGDVKGYT
>TRBD1|TRBV7-9
ASSLPPGQGSGYT
>TRBD1|TRBV28
ASSRTGKGTEAF
>TRBD1|TRBV11-2
ASSLGQAFDGYT
>TRBD1|TRBV3-1/TRBV3-2
ASSRGSGGDYEQY
>NA|TRBV5-1
ASSLPGPDYGYT
>TRBD2|TRBV15
ATNTAGGYTDTQY
>NA|TRBV5-6
ASSLAMYNEQF
>NA|TRBV5-5
ASSLPGTEAF
>NA|TRBV15
ATSRAAGTVLDEQF
>NA|TRBV2
ASRRQQNTEAF
>TRBD2|TRBV7-2
ASSLSSGSYEQY
>NA|TRBV20-1
SASGGGQGIREQY
>NA|TRBV4-3
ASSQVNGEQY
>NA|TRBV6-5
ASSSHSRQGFSPYT
>NA|TRBV7-9
ASSPLATAYEQY
>NA|TRBV12-3/TRBV12-4
ASSPTGNTIY
>TRBD1|TRBV27
ASSLSIRTGEDEQY
>NA|TRBV30
AWSVHSGANVLT
>NA|TRBV3-1/TRBV3-2
ASSQSDRDTNYGYT
>NA|TRBV5-1
ASSLGGLGSPLH
>TRBD2|TRBV3-1/TRBV3-2
ASSQDLITSGSYEQY
>NA|TRBV5-6
ASSLGAGPVNYGYT
>NA|TRBV24-1
ATSEGGYEQY
>TRBD1|TRBV7-9
ASSGSGTVTSYEQY
>TRBD2|TRBV28
ASSLAGALYNEQF
>TRBD2|TRBV30
AWSVLMAGEQDTQY
>NA|TRBV7-2
ASSLGRVRNSPLH
>NA|TRBV6-5
ASSRTRNEKLF
>NA|TRBV30
AWSGSGETQY